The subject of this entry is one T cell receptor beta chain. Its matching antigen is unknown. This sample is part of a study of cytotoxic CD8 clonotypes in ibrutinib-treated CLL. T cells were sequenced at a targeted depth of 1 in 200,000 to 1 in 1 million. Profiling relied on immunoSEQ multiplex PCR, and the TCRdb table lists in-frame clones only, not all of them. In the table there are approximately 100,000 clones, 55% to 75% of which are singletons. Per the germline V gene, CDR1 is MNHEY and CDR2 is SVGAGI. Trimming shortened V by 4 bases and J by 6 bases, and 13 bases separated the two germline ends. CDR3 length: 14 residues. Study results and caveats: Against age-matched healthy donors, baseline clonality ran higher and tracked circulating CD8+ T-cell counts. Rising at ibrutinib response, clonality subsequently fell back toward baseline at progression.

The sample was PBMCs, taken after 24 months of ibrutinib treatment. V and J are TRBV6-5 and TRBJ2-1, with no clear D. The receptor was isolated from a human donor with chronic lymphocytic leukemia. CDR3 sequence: CASSLQRISNEQFF. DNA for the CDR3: TGTGCCAGCAGTTTGCAGCGAATATCCAATGAGCAGTTCTTC.